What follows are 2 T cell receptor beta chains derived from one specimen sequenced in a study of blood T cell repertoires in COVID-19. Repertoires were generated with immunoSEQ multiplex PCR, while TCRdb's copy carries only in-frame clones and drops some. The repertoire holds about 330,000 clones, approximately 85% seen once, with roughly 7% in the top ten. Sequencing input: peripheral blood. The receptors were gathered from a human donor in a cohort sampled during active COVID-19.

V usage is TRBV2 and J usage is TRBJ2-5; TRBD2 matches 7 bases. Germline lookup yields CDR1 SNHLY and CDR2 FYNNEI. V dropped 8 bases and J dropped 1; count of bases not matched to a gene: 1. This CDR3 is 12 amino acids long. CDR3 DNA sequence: TGTGCCAGCGGGGGGGGCCAAGAGACCCAGTACTTC. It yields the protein CASGGGQETQYF. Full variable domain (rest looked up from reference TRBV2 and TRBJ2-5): EPEVTQTPSHQVTQMGQEVILRCVPISNHLYFYWYRQILGQKVEFLVSFYNNEISEKSEIFDDQFSVERPDGSNFTLKIRSTKLEDSAMYFCASGGGQETQYFGPGTRLLVL.

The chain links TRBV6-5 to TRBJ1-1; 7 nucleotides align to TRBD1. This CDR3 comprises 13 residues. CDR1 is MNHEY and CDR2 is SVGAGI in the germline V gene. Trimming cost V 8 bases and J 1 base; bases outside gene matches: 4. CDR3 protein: CASGRGRNTEAFF. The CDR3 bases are TGTGCCAGCGGCAGGGGGAGGAACACTGAAGCTTTCTTT.